The present entry profiles one T cell receptor (beta chain) with its context. What it recognizes is unknown. Sequencing used immunoSEQ multiplex PCR; TCRdb keeps in-frame clones, though not all of them. Among some 70,000 clones listed, approximately 82% were seen once. These data belong to a study of vaccination effects on CD4 cells after COVID-19. Viral peptide pools were used in the ViraFEST assay to expand antigen-specific CD4+ T cells, and sequencing came afterward. A roughly 10-day culture period preceded the isolation of CD4+ T cells. Vaccination of participants consisted of two doses of either the BNT162b2 or mRNA-1273 vaccine. Each vaccine recipient was nucleocapsid antibody negative and had no prior SARS-CoV-2 infection. Cultivation was performed at approximately 2.1 million PBMC per well with roughly 9.1 IU/ml IL-2 and around 10 ug/ml peptides added. IL-2 medium took the place of half the medium on both days 3 and 7.

V lost 5 bases to trimming and J lost 4 bases, with 10 bases between them. Germline V lookup: CDR1 SGDLS, CDR2 YYNGEE. This CDR3 contains 13 residues. The sequencing used CD4+ T cells from PBMCs cultured with HCoV-229E spike peptides, collected after COVID-19 vaccination. J is TRBJ2-1 and V is TRBV9; D might be TRBD1 (6 bases). The receptor comes from a human donor who received a COVID-19 vaccine. The CDR3 loop reads CASSTGQYNEQFF. The CDR3, as DNA: TGTGCCAGCAGTACAGGGCAGTACAATGAGCAGTTCTTC.